This T cell receptor beta chain stems from a study of a mutant IDH1 vaccine in newly diagnosed glioma. As for the study in general: Vaccine dosing followed radiotherapy by 4-6 weeks, or accompanied temozolomide cycles. Most patients had radiochemotherapy with temozolomide before enrollment; others had one alone. The study's findings and limits: The study observed vaccine-induced immune responses in 90% to 95% of patients.

Time point of the sample: week 5, during vaccination. Topical imiquimod accompanied each vaccine dose, which consisted of 300 ug of mutant IDH1 20-mer peptide. Sequencing used immunoSEQ multiplex PCR; TCRdb keeps in-frame clones, though not all of them. The top ten hold approximately 1.8% of the sample, which has 49,000 or so clones, 78% seen once. The CDR3 extends over 15 amino acids. Germline CDR1 is SQVTM and CDR2 is ANQGSEA. V gave up 6 bases and J gave up 5 bases, with 20 bases separating them. Comments on this clone: Its matching antigen is unknown.

The source was PBMCs, collected from a glioma patient whose treatment included an IDH1 peptide vaccine. The clonotype was recovered from a woman aged 40 to 50 with glioma. V and J are TRBV29-1 and TRBJ2-1; D perhaps matches TRBD2 (7 bases). The CDR3 coding sequence is TGCAGCGTCCCTAAAGGCGGGGGCCCCAACAATGAGCAGTTCTTC. It encodes CSVPKGGGPNNEQFF.